This T cell receptor beta chain was retrieved from a study of T cells after yellow fever vaccination. Study-wide background: Those fractions that held only low numbers of cells were prepared using the SMART-Seq v4 Ultra Low Input RNA kit. The study's findings and limits: Subsequent booster samples again held most clones from primary vaccination (roughly 96% CD4, nearly 90% CD8). Contaminating bulk clonotypes could be abundant in FACS-sorted repertoires. Though weaker, the secondary response peaked faster, on day 5 versus 15.

TCRdb re-analysed the 5' RACE reads in MiXCR, keeping a single row per CDR3 protein. The sample has 300,000 to 350,000 distinct CDR3 sequences; about 7.8% are singletons. With regard to this clonotype: Its target is not known.

Germline V CDR1 and CDR2: SEHNR, FQNEAQ (reference sequence). Trimming took 1 base from V and 0 from J, leaving 6 bases between them. CDR3 size: 14 residues. Sequencing used PBMCs, obtained about 41 days after the first yellow fever vaccination. The TCR was taken from a man aged 18 to 29 who received the YFV17D yellow fever vaccine. The chain carries TRBV7-9 and TRBJ1-1; D not certain. CDR3 in amino acids: CASSLVALNTEAFF. The CDR3 DNA sequence: TGTGCCAGCAGCTTAGTGGCCTTGAACACTGAAGCTTTCTTT.